The clone carrying this TCR beta chain is labeled medium-sized (0.01 to 0.1%). The method was immunoSEQ multiplex PCR; TCRdb's version includes in-frame clones alone and lacks a portion of them. The table shows 96,000 or so clones, with roughly 80% occurring only once. The data belong to a study of blood T cell repertoires in COVID-19. CDR3 length: 14 amino acids. Germline-derived CDR1 and CDR2 are MNHEY and SMNVEV (reference sequence). Losses at the gene ends were 5 bases for V and 6 bases for J; bases not matched to a gene: 3. The sample consisted of peripheral blood. The TCR sequence derives from a man older than 75 with COVID-19, enrolled during active disease. This chain uses TRBV27 with TRBJ2-2; TRBD1 matches 10 bases. DNA of the CDR3: TGTGCCAGCAGTCCGACAGGGGGCCCCGGGGAGCTGTTTTTT. It specifies CASSPTGGPGELFF.